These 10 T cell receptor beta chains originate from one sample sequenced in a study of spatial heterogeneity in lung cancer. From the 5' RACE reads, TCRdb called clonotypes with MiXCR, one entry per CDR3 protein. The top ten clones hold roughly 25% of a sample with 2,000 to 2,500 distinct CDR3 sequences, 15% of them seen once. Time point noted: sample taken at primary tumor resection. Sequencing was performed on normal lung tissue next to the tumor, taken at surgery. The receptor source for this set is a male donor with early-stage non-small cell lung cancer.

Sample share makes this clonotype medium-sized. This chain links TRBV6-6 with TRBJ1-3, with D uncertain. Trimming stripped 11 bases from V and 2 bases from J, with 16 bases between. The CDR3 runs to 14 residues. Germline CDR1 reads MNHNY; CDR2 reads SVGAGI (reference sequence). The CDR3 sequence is CARPRIGAGNTIYF. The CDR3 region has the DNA TGTGCCCGCCCTCGTATCGGGGCTGGAAACACCATATATTTT.

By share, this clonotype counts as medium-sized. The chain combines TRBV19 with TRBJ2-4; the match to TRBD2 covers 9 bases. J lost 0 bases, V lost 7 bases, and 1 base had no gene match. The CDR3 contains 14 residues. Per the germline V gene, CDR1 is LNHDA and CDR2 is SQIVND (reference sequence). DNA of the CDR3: TGTGCCAGTACTAGCGGGGTAGCCAAAAACATTCAGTACTTC. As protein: CASTSGVAKNIQYF.

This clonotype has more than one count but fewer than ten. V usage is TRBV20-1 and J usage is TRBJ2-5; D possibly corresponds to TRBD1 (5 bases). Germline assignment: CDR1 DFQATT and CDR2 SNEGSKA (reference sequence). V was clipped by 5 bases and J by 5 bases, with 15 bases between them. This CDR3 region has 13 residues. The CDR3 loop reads CSAPGRVGETQYF. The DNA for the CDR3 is TGCAGTGCTCCGGGCAGGGTCGGGGAGACCCAGTACTTC.

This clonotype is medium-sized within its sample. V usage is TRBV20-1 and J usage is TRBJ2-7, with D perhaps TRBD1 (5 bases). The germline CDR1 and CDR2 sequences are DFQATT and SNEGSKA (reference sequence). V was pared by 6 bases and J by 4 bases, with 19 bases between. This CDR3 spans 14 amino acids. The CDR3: CSATGPNLAYEQYF. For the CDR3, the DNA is TGCAGTGCCACAGGACCTAACCTCGCTTACGAGCAGTACTTC.

The CDR3 nucleotides read TGTGCCAGCACCCCAAGAGTGGGGGGCCCCTACAATGAGCAGTTCTTC. This sequence encodes CASTPRVGGPYNEQFF. The chain has TRBV11-2 and TRBJ2-1; D could derive from TRBD1 or TRBD2 (6 bases each). Per the germline V gene, CDR1 is SGHAT and CDR2 is FQNNGV. The CDR3 sequence is 16 residues long. The V end was cut by 7 bases, the J end by 2 bases, with 18 bases between.

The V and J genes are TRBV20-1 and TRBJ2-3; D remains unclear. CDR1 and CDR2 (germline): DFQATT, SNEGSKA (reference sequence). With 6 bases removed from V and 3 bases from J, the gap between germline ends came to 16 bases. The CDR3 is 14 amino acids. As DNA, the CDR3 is TGCAGTGCACCTGGAAAAAAGGTTACAGATACGCAGTATTTT. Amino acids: CSAPGKKVTDTQYF.

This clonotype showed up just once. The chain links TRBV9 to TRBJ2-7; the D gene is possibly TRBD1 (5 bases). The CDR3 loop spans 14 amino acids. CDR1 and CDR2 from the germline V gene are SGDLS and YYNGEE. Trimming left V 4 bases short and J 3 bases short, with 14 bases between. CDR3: CASSRSDTYYEQYF. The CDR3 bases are TGTGCCAGCAGCAGATCGGACACCTACTACGAGCAGTACTTC.

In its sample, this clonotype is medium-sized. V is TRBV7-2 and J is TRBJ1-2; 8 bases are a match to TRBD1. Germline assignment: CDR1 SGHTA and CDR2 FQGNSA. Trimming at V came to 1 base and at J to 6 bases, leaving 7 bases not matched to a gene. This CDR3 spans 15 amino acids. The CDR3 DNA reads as TGTGCCAGCAGCTTAGGAGGGGACAGGATAGATGGCTACACCTTC. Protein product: CASSLGGDRIDGYTF.

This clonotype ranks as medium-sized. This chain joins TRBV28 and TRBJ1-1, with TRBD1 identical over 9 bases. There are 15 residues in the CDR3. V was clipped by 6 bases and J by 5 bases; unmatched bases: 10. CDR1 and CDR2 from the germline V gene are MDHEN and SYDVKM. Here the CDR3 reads CASRPTGGQGTEAFF. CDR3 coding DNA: TGTGCCAGCAGGCCTACGGGGGGACAGGGTACTGAAGCTTTCTTT.

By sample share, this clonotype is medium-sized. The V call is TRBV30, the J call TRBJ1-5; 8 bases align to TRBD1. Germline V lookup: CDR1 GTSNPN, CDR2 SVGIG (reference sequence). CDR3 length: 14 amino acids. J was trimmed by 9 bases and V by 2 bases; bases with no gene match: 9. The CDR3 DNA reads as TGTGCCTGGAGTACGACAGGGGTAGGTTGGCCCCAGCATTTT. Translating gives CAWSTTGVGWPQHF.